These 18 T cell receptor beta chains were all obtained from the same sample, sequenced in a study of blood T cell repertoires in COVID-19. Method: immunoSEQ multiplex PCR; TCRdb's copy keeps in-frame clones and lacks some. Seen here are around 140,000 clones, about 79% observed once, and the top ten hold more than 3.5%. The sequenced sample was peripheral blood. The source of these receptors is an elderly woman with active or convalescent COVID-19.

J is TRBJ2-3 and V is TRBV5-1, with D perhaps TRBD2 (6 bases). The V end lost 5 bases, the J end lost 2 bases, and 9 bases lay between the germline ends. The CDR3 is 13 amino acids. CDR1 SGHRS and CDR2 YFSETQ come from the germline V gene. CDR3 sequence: CASRVADTDTQYF. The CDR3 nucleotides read TGCGCCAGCAGGGTAGCGGACACAGATACGCAGTATTTT.

The CDR3 sequence: CASSLSRNTEAFF. In nucleotides, the CDR3 is TGTGCCAGCAGCTTGTCCAGGAACACTGAAGCTTTCTTT. J is TRBJ1-1 and V is TRBV5-4; D is uncertain. V lost 1 base and J lost 1, with 5 bases in between. The CDR3 extends over 13 amino acids. Germline V CDR1 and CDR2: SGHNT, YYREEE (reference sequence).

The chain's CDR3 is CASSLNLAGGPYEQYF. CDR3 DNA sequence: TGTGCCAGTAGCCTCAATTTAGCGGGGGGACCCTACGAGCAGTACTTC. The chain carries TRBV19 and TRBJ2-7, with 10 nucleotides matching TRBD2. The CDR3 is 16 amino acids. Per germline, CDR1 LNHDA and CDR2 SQIVND (reference sequence). The ends lost 6 bases at V and 2 bases at J; junction bases unmatched: 10.

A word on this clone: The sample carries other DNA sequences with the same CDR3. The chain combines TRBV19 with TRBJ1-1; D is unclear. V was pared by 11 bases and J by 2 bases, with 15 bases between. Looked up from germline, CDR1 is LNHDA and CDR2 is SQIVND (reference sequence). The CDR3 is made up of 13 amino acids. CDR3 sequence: CASRRELNTEAFF. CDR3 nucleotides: TGTGCCTCAAGGAGGGAACTTAACACTGAAGCTTTCTTT.

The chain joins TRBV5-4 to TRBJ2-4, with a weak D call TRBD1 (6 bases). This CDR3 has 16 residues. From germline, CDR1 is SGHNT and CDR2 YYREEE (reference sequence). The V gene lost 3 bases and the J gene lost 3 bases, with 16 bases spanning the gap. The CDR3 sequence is CASSSPTQGSKNIQYF. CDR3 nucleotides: TGTGCCAGCAGCTCCCCCACACAGGGTAGCAAAAACATTCAGTACTTC.

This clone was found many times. The CDR3 here is CATSTTLTGTAEAFF. The CDR3 DNA reads as TGTGCCACCAGCACTACTCTTACAGGGACGGCTGAAGCTTTCTTT. The chain couples TRBV15 to TRBJ1-1, with D tentatively TRBD1 (6 bases). Germline values: CDR1 LNHNV, CDR2 YYDKDF (reference sequence). This CDR3 spans 15 amino acids. V lost 4 bases, J lost 6 bases, and 18 bases lay in between.

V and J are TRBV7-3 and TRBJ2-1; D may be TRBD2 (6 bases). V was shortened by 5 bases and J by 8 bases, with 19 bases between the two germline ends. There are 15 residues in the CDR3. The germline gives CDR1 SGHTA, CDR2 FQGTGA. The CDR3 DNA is TGTGCCAGCAGCACCCTAGGTATTAGCGGAGATGAGCAGTTCTTC. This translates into CASSTLGISGDEQFF.

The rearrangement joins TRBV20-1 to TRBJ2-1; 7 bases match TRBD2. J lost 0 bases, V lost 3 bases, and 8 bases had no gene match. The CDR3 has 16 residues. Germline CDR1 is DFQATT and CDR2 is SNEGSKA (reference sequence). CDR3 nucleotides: TGCAGTGCTAGTCCTCGCGGGGGAAGCTCCTACAATGAGCAGTTCTTC. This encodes CSASPRGGSSYNEQFF.

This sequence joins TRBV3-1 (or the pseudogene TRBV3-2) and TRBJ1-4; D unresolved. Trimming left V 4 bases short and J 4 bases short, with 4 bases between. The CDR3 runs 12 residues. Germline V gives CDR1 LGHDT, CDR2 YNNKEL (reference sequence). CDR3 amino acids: CASSLLNEKLFF. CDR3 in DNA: TGTGCCAGCAGCCTCCTTAATGAAAAACTGTTTTTT.

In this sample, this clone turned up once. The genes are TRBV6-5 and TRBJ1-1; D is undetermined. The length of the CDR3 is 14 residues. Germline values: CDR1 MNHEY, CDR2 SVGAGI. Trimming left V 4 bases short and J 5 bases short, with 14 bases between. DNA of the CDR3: TGTGCCAGCAGTTCCCGGGGAGCGGAAACTGAAGCTTTCTTT. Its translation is CASSSRGAETEAFF.

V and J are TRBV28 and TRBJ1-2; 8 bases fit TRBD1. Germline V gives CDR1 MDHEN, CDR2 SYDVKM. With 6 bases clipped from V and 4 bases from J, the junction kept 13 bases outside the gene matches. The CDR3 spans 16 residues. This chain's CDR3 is CASRRDHRGIFYGYTF. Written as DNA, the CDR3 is TGTGCCAGCAGACGCGACCACAGGGGGATCTTCTATGGCTACACCTTC.

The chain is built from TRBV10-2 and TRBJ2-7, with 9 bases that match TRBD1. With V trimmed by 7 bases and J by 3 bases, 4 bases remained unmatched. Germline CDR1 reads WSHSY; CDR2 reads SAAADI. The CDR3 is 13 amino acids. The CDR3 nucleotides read TGCGCCAGCAAACCGGGACAGGGCTACGAGCAGTACTTC. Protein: CASKPGQGYEQYF.

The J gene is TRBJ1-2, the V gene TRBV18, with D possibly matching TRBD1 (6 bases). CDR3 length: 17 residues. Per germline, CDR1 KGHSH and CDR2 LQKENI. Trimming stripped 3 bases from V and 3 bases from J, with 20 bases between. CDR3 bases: TGTGCCAGCTCACCGTACGGCCTAGGACAGTCTGACTATGGCTACACCTTC. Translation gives CASSPYGLGQSDYGYTF.

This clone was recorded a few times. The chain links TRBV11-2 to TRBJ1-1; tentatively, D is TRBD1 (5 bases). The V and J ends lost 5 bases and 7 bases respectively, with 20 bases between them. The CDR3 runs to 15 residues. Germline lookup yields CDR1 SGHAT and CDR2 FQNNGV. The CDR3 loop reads CASSPHGTGDYEAFF. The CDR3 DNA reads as TGTGCCAGCAGCCCTCACGGGACGGGAGACTATGAAGCTTTCTTT.

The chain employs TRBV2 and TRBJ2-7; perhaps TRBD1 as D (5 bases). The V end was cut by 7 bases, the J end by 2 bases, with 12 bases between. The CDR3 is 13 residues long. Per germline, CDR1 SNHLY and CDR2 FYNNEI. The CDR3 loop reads CASTGSVAYEQYF. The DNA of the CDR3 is TGTGCCAGCACAGGGTCCGTAGCCTACGAGCAGTACTTC.

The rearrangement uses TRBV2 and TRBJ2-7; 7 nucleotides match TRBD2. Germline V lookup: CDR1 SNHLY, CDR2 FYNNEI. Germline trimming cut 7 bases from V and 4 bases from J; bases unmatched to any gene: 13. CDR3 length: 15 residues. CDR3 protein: CASTGGGRSAYEQYF. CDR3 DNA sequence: TGTGCCAGCACCGGGGGAGGGAGATCCGCTTACGAGCAGTACTTC.

CDR3 in DNA: TGTGCCAGCAGTTCATACAGGGGTGGGACCTACGAGCAGTACTTC. It codes for CASSSYRGGTYEQYF. The chain joins TRBV27 to TRBJ2-7, with 7 bases aligning to TRBD1. CDR3 size: 15 residues. Trimming removed 4 bases from V and 2 bases from J; junction bases left unmatched: 8. Germline CDR1 and CDR2: MNHEY and SMNVEV (reference sequence).

DNA of the CDR3: TGTGCCAGCAGTTGGGGACAAGCCTCTGGGGCCAACGTCCTGACTTTC. Translated, it gives CASSWGQASGANVLTF. The chain joins TRBV27 to TRBJ2-6; possibly TRBD1 for D (6 bases). Per the germline V gene, CDR1 is MNHEY and CDR2 is SMNVEV (reference sequence). With 4 bases removed from V and 0 bases from J, the gap between germline ends came to 10 bases. The CDR3 spans 16 residues.